The 4 T cell receptor beta chains listed next were all sequenced from one sample in a study of Ad26.COV2.S vaccination and SARS-CoV-2 variants (dated by TCRdb to the early 2020s). The library was produced with the immunoSEQ multiplex PCR assay. TCRdb's version of the immuneACCESS table is confined to in-frame rearrangements and falls short of the full clone set. An unresolved V gene accounts for under half of the shortfall where checked; the remainder is of unknown origin. The sample table records hundreds of thousands of clones; over 75% of these occur just once. The ten largest clones take up around 3.5% of the sample. The treatment or condition label corresponds to: some 20 received Ad26.COV2.S at low or high dose, single or two shots; roughly 5 received placebo; per-sample allocation not given. Repertoires of vaccine and placebo recipients were sequenced from samples taken on day 63 after the first injection.

The specimen was peripheral blood, collected in a trial of Ad26.COV2.S vaccine versus placebo. These receptors all come from a person aged 18-65 years who received the Ad26.COV2.S COVID-19 vaccine or a placebo.

The chain has TRBV4-2 and TRBJ1-6; D gene ambiguous. The V end was cut by 3 bases, the J end by 7 bases, with 7 bases between. Germline V CDR1 and CDR2: LGHNA, YNFKEQ. The CDR3 extends over 13 amino acids. This chain's CDR3 is CASSQSENSPLHF. Here the CDR3 DNA reads TGTGCCAGCAGCCAGTCGGAGAATTCACCCCTCCACTTT.

V gene TRBV7-9 combines with J gene TRBJ2-3, with D perhaps matching TRBD2 (7 bases). CDR3 length: 14 amino acids. Trimming took 5 bases from V and 6 from J, leaving 15 bases between them. Germline V gene data show CDR1 as SEHNR and CDR2 as FQNEAQ (reference sequence). CDR3 residues: CASSQWGGADTQYF. The CDR3 DNA reads as TGTGCCAGCAGCCAGTGGGGGGGCGCTGATACGCAGTATTTT. Variable domain in full (rest from reference TRBV7-9 and TRBJ2-3): DTGVSQNPRHKITKRGQNVTFRCDPISEHNRLYWYRQTLGQGPEFLTYFQNEAQLEKSRLLSDRFSAERPKGSFSTLEIQRTEQGDSAMYLCASSQWGGADTQYFGPGTRLTVL.

This rearrangement joins TRBV7-9 to TRBJ1-5; D gene ambiguous. The CDR3 runs to 12 residues. V gave up 5 bases and J gave up 5 bases, with 7 bases separating them. Germline lookup yields CDR1 SEHNR and CDR2 FQNEAQ (reference sequence). CDR3 DNA sequence: TGTGCCAGCAGCCCCGGTGATCAGCCCCAGCATTTT. It is translated as CASSPGDQPQHF.

The chain is built from TRBV6-5 and TRBJ2-1; weak D call: TRBD1 (6 bases). The germline V gene encodes CDR1 MNHEY and CDR2 SVGAGI. V lost 2 bases to trimming and J lost 0 bases, with 11 bases between them. The CDR3 length is 16 residues. The CDR3 coding sequence is TGTGCCAGCAGTTACGGGGGCATTTTCTCCTACAATGAGCAGTTCTTC. Protein: CASSYGGIFSYNEQFF.